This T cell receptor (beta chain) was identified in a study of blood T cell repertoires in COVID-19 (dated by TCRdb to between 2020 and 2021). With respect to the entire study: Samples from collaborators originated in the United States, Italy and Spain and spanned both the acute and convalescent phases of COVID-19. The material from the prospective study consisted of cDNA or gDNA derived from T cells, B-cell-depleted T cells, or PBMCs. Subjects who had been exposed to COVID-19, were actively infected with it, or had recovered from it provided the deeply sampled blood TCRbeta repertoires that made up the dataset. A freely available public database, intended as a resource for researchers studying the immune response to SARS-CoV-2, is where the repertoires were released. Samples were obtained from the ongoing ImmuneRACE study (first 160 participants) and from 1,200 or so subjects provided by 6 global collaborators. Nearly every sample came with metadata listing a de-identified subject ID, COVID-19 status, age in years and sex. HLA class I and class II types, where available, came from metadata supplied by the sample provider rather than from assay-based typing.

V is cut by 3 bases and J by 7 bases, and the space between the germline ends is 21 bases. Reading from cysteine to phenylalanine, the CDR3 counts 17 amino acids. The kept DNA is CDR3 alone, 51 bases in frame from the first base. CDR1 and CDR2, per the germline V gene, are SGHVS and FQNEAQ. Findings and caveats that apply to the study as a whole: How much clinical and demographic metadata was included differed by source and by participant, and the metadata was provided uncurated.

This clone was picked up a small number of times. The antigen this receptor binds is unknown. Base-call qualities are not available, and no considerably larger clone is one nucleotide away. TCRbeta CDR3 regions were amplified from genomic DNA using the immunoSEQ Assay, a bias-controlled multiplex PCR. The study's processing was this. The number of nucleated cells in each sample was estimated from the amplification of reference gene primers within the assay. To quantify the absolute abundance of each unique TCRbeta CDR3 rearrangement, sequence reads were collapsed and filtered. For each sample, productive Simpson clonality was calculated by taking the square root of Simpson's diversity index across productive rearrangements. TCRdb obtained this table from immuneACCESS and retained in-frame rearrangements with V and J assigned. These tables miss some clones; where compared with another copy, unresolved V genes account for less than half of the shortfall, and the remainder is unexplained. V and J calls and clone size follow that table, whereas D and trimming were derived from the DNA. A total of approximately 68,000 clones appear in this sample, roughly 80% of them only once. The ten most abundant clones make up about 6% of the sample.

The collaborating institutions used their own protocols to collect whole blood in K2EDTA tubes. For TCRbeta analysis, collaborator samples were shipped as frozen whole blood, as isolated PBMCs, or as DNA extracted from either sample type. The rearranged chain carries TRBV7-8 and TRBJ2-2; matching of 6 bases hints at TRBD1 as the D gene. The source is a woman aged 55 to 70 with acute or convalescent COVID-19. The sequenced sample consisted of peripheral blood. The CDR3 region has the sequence CASSFYRVPGIDGELFF. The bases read TGTGCCAGCAGCTTTTACAGGGTCCCGGGAATTGACGGGGAGCTGTTTTTT.